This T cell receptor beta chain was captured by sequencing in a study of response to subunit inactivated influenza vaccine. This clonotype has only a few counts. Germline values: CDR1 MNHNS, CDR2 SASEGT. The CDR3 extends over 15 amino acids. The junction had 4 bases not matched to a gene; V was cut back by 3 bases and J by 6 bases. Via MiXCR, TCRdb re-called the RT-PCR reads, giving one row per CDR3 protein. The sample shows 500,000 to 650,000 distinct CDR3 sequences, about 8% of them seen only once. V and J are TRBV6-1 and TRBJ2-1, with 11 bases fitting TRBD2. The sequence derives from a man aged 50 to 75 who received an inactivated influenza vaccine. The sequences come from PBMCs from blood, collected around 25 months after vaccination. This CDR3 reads CASSETSGIINEQFF. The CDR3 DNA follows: TGTGCCAGCAGTGAGACTAGCGGGATAATCAATGAGCAGTTCTTC.